This T cell receptor beta chain is drawn from a study of T cell clonotyping in hematopoietic cell transplantation. As to time point: recipient sample about 28 days before transplant, after cytoreduction. In regard to this clone: Its antigen remains unknown.

Points from the study as a whole: Higher Inverse Simpson Index values in graft donor and pretransplant recipient predicted broader posttransplant TCR diversity.

This CDR3 region has 17 residues. Germline V lookup: CDR1 SGHDN, CDR2 FVKESK. V lost 0 bases to trimming and J lost 3 bases, with 18 bases between them. Some clones are missing from TCRdb's copy, which holds only in-frame ones; the method was immunoSEQ multiplex PCR. The sample lists about 18,000 clones, roughly 82% occurring once. The source is a man in his forties or fifties with acute myeloid leukemia. Some clones in this sample may be carry-over from other donors' samples. Sequencing was performed on peripheral blood mononuclear cells, taken before stem cell transplant. This chain uses TRBV14 with TRBJ2-7; TRBD2 might be the D (5 bases). The CDR3 DNA reads as TGTGCCAGCAGCCAAGAAGGTGGGAGTCAGGTGGTCTACGAGCAGTACTTC. This encodes CASSQEGGSQVVYEQYF. Full variable domain (rest looked up from reference TRBV14 and TRBJ2-7): EAGVTQFPSHSVIEKGQTVTLRCDPISGHDNLYWYRRVMGKEIKFLLHFVKESKQDESGMPNNRFLAERTGGTYSTLKVQPAELEDSGVYFCASSQEGGSQVVYEQYFGPGTRLTVT.